This TCR beta chain was found in a study of blood T cells in healthy people across ages. Then a second PCR, running roughly 7 to 11 cycles, was carried out with a sample-barcoded 5' primer and a J-beta primer mix. Researchers report that each sample yielded at least 2.5 million CDR3-containing paired-end reads. Via MiXCR, TCRdb re-called the 5' RACE reads, giving one row per CDR3 protein. The table shows about 1 million distinct CDR3 sequences, with 40% to 50% occurring only once. Study-level findings and limits: Diversity of TCR beta per million T cells declined in a roughly linear way with age. A greater number of naive CD4+ cells and higher diversity distinguished long-lived donors from aged donors.

Isolated PBMCs totaled at least 6.5 million in each sample. There are 14 residues in the CDR3. Deletions cut 3 bases from V and 1 base from J, with 9 bases between. This clonotype was detected ten times or more. Its specificity is unknown. The clonotype was recovered from a woman in her fifties or sixties in good health. The gene calls are TRBV12-3 or TRBV12-4 and TRBJ1-1; D unclear. Sample: blood. The CDR3 is CASSLGRGNTEAFF. As DNA, the CDR3 is TGTGCCAGCAGTTTGGGCAGAGGGAACACTGAAGCTTTCTTT.